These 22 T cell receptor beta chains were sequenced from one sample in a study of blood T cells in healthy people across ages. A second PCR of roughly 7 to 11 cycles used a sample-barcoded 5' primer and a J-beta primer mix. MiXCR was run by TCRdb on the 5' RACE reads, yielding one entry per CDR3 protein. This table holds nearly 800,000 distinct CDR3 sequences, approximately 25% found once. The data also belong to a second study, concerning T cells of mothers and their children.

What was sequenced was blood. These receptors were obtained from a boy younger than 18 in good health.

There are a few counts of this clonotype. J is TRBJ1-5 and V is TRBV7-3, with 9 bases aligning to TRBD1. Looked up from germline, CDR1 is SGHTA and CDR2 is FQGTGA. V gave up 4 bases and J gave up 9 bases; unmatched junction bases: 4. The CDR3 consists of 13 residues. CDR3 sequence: CASSSDRGGPQHF. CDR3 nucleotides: TGTGCCAGCAGCTCTGACAGGGGGGGGCCCCAGCATTTT.

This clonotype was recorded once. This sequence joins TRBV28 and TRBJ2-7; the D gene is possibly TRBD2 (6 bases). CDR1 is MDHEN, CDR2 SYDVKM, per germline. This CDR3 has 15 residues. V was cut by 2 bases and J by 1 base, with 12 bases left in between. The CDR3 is CASSLRGIKSYEQYF. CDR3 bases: TGTGCCAGCAGTTTACGGGGGATTAAGTCCTACGAGCAGTACTTC.

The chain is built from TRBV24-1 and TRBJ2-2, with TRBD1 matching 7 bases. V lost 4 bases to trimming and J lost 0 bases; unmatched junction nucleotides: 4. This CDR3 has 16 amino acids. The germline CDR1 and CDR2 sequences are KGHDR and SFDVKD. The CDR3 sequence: CATSDPTGTNTGELFF. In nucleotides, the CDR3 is TGTGCCACCAGTGACCCGACAGGGACGAACACCGGGGAGCTGTTTTTT.

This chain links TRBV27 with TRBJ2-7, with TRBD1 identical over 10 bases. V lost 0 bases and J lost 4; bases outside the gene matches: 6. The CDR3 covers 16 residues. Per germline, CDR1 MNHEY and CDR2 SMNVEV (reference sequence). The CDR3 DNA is TGTGCCAGCAGTTTATCGGGGACAGGGGTTCTGTACGAGCAGTACTTC. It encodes CASSLSGTGVLYEQYF.

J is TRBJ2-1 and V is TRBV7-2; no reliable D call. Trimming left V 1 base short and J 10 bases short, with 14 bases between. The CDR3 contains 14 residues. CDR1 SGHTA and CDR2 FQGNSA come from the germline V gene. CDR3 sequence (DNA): TGTGCCAGCAGCTTAGAGGTGGCCTCGGGCGAGCAGTTCTTC. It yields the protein CASSLEVASGEQFF.

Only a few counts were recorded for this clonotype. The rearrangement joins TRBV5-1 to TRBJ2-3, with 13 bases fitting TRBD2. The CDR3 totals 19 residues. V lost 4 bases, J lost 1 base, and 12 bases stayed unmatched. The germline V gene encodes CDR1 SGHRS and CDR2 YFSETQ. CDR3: CASSGTSGGDLTRTDTQYF. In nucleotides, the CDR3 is TGCGCCAGCAGCGGTACTAGCGGGGGGGACCTAACTCGCACAGATACGCAGTATTTT.

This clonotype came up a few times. CDR3 residues: CASSAGTASGNTIYF. The CDR3 region has the DNA TGTGCCAGCAGCGCAGGGACGGCCTCTGGAAACACCATATATTTT. V usage is TRBV5-4 and J usage is TRBJ1-3; D perhaps matches TRBD1 (5 bases). The CDR3 totals 15 residues. V was cut by 4 bases and J by 0 bases, with 11 bases left in between. Germline assignment: CDR1 SGHNT and CDR2 YYREEE (reference sequence).

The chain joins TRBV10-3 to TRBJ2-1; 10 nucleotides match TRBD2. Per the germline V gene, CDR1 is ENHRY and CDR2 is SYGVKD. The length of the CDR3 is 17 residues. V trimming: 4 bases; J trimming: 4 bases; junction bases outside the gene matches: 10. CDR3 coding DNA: TGTGCCATCAGTGGACCTGATGGGACTAGCGAGTACAATGAGCAGTTCTTC. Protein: CAISGPDGTSEYNEQFF.

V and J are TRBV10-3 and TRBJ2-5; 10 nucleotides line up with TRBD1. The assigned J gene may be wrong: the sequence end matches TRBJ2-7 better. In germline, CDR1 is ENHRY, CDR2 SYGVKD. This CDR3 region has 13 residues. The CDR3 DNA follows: TGTGCCATCAGACCGGGACAGGGGAACGAGCAGTACTTC. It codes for CAIRPGQGNEQYF.

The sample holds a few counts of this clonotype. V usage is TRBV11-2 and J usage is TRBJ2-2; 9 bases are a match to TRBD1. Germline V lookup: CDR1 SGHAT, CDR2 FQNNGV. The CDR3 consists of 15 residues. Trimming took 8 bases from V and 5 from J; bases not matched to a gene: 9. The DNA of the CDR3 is TGTGCCAGCCACAAACAGGGGGCAAGGACCGGGGAGCTGTTTTTT. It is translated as CASHKQGARTGELFF.

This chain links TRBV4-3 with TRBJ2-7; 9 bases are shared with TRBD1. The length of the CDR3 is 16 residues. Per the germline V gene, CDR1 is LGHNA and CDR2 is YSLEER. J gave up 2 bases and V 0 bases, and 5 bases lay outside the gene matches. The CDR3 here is CASSQDGTGIAYEQYF. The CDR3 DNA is TGCGCCAGCAGCCAAGATGGGACAGGGATCGCCTACGAGCAGTACTTC.

The CDR3 region has the DNA TGTGCCAGCAGCCAAGATTTAGGGGCAGGCGGCCAAGAGACCCAGTACTTC. This sequence encodes CASSQDLGAGGQETQYF. The chain joins TRBV14 to TRBJ2-5; D might be TRBD1 (5 bases). Germline CDR1 reads SGHDN; CDR2 reads FVKESK. This CDR3 has 17 amino acids. The ends were cut back, 0 bases at V and 1 base at J, with 15 bases in the middle.

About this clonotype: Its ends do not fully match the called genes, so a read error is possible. Written as DNA, the CDR3 is TGTGCCAGCAGTTTGAGCGGGGACAGACCTTACGAGCAGCACTTC. Protein product: CASSLSGDRPYEQHF. The rearrangement joins TRBV12-3 or TRBV12-4 to TRBJ2-7; D possibly matches TRBD1 or TRBD2 (7 bases each). This CDR3 has 15 amino acids.

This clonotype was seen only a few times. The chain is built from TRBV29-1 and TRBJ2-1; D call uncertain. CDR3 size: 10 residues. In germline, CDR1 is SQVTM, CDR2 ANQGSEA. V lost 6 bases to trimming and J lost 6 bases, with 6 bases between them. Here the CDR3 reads CSVFSNEQFF. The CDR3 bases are TGCAGCGTCTTTAGCAATGAGCAGTTCTTC.

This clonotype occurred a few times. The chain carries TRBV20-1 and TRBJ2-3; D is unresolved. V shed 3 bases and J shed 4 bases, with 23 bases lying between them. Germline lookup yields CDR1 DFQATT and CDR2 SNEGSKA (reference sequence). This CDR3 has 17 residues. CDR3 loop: CSASGQIRVFGADTQYF. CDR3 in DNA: TGCAGTGCTAGTGGGCAGATCCGGGTGTTCGGCGCAGATACGCAGTATTTT.

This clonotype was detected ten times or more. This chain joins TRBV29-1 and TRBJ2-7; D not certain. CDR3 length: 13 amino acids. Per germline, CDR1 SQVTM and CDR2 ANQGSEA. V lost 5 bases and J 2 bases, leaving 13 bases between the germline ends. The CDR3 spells CSVSSSGPYEQYF. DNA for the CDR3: TGCAGCGTTTCAAGTTCGGGTCCCTACGAGCAGTACTTC.

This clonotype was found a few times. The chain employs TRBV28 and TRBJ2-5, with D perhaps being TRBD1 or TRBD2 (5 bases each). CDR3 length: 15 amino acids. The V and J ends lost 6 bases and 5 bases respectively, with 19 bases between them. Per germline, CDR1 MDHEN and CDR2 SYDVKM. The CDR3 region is CASRASGTRGETQYF. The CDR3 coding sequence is TGTGCCAGCAGGGCCTCCGGGACCAGAGGCGAGACCCAGTACTTC.

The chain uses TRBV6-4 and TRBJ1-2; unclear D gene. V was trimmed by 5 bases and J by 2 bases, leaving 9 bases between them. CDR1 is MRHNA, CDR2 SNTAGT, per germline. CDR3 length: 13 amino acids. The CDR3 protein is CASSPTLNYGYTF. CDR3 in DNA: TGTGCCAGCAGTCCTACACTGAACTATGGCTACACCTTC.

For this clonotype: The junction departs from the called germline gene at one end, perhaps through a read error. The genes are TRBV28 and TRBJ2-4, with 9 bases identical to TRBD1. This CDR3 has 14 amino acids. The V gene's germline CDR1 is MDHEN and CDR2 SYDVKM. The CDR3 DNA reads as TGTGCCAGCAGTCTATGGACAGGGGAAAACATTCAGTACTTC. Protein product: CASSLWTGENIQYF. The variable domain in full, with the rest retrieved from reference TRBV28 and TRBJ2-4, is DVKVTQSSRYLVKRTGEKVFLECVQDMDHENMFWYRQDPGLGLRLIYFSYDVKMKEKGDIPEGYSVSREKKERFSLILESASTNQTSMYLCASSLWTGENIQYFGAGTRLSVL.

The CDR3 spells CASTHFGGELFF. DNA for the CDR3: TGTGCCAGCACCCATTTCGGGGGGGAGCTGTTTTTT. The chain has TRBV27 and TRBJ2-2, with unresolved D. The CDR3 has 12 residues. The V gene lost 7 bases and the J gene lost 8 bases, with 11 bases spanning the gap. Germline V gene data show CDR1 as MNHEY and CDR2 as SMNVEV (reference sequence).

The DNA of the CDR3 is TGTGCCACCAGCAGAGCTGGCGGGAGAGACGAGCAGTACTTC. It is translated as CATSRAGGRDEQYF. J is TRBJ2-5 and V is TRBV15; 7 bases are shared with TRBD2. Near its end, the DNA agrees better with TRBJ2-7, so the J call may be wrong. CDR3 length: 14 amino acids. Germline CDR1 reads LNHNV; CDR2 reads YYDKDF (reference sequence).

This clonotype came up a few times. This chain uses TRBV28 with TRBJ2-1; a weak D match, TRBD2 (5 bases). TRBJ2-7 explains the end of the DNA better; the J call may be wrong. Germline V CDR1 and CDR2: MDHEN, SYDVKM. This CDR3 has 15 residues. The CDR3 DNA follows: TGTGCCAGCAGTTTAAACGGGGTCAGCTCCTACGAGCAGTACTTC. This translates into CASSLNGVSSYEQYF.